This TCR beta chain was recovered during a study of human T cells and chemical hapten exposure. Study overall: Weekly administration of diphenylcyclopropenone to the scalp of patients continued throughout the roughly 23-week study.

Broader study findings: PT1 expanded TCR numbers rose with patch test score.

CDR3 length: 13 amino acids. The ends were cut back, 6 bases at V and 2 bases at J, with 7 bases in the middle. Germline V gene lookup returns CDR1 SNHLY and CDR2 FYNNEI. Individual cDNA molecules had unique molecular identifiers attached to them by the library. As originally analysed: Counts of TCRs in each sample centred on a median of around 96,000 and extended from about 20,000 to 690,000. Each CDR3 protein gets one entry after TCRdb re-called the RACE reads with MiXCR. What appears here as the V and J calls and clone size reflects TCRdb's work, not the paper's. The sample carries roughly 380,000 distinct CDR3 sequences, 4.8% recorded once. Only a few counts were recorded for this clonotype. The antigen remains unidentified. Time point here: patch test 1, 2 weeks after DPC sensitization. The treatment is: therapeutic diphenylcyclopropenone sensitization with weekly scalp DPC.

The sequences come from whole blood, collected in connection with sensitization to the hapten diphenylcyclopropenone (DPC). The chain carries TRBV2 and TRBJ1-4, with D unresolved. This sequence originates from a woman aged 45-60 years with alopecia areata. Some clones in this sample may be carry-over from other donors' samples. CDR3 sequence reads: CASRWSTNEKLFF. CDR3 nucleotides: TGTGCCAGCAGGTGGTCGACTAATGAAAAACTGTTTTTT.